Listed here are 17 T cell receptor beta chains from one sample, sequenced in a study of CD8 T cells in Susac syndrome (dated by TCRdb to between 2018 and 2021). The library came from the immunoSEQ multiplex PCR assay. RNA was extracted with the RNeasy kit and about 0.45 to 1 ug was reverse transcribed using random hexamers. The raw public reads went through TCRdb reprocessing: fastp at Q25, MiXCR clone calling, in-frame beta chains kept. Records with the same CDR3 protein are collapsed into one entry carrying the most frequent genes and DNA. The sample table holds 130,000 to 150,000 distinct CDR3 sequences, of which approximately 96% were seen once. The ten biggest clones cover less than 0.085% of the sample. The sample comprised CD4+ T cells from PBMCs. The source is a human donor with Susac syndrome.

CDR3 DNA sequence: TGTGCCAGCAGCGTAGGTTGGGGGTCGGGGACCGGGGAGCTGTTTTTT. It encodes CASSVGWGSGTGELFF. The chain uses TRBV9 and TRBJ2-2, with D perhaps TRBD1 or TRBD2 (5 bases each). This CDR3 contains 16 residues. The V and J ends lost 0 bases and 5 bases respectively, with 14 bases between them. In germline, CDR1 is SGDLS, CDR2 YYNGEE.

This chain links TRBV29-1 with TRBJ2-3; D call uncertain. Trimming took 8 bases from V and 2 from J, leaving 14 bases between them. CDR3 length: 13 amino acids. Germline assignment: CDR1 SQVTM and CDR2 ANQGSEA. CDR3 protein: CSNNRVSTDTQYF. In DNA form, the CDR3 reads TGCAGCAACAATAGGGTTTCCACAGATACGCAGTATTTT.

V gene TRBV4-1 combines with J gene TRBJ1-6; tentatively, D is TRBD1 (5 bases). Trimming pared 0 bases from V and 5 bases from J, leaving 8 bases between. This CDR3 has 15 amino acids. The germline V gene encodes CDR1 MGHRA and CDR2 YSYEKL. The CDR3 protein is CASSQERDHNSPLHF. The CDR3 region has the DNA TGCGCCAGCAGCCAAGAACGGGACCATAATTCACCCCTCCACTTT.

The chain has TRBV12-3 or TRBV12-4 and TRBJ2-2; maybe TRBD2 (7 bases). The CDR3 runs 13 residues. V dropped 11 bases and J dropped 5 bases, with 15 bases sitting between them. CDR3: CAGWGGGTGELFF. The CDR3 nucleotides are TGTGCCGGCTGGGGGGGCGGGACCGGGGAGCTGTTTTTT.

CDR3 coding DNA: TGCAGTGCTATCGCAGCGACCTATGGCTACACCTTC. It yields the protein CSAIAATYGYTF. The chain combines TRBV20-1 with TRBJ1-2, with D unclear. The CDR3 consists of 12 residues. With 4 bases removed from V and 4 bases from J, the gap between germline ends came to 10 bases. Germline V gene data show CDR1 as DFQATT and CDR2 as SNEGSKA (reference sequence).

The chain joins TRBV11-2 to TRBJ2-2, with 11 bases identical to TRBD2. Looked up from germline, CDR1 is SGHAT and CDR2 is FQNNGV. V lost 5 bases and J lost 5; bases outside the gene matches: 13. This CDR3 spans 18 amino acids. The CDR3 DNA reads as TGTGCCAGCAGCAATCGACTAGCGGGGTCCCTGGAGACCGGGGAGCTGTTTTTT. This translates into CASSNRLAGSLETGELFF.

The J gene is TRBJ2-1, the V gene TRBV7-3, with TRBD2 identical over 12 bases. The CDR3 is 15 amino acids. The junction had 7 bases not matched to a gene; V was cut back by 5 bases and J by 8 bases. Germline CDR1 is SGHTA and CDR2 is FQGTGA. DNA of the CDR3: TGTGCCAGCAGCCCAGGGACTAGCGGGCTAGATGAGCAGTTCTTC. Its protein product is CASSPGTSGLDEQFF.

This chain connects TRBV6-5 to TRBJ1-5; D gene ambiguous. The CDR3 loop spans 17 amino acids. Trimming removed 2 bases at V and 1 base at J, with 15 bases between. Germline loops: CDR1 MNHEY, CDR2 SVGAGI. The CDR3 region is CASSYAGPLGSNQPQHF. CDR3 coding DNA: TGTGCCAGCAGTTACGCAGGCCCTTTGGGGAGCAATCAGCCCCAGCATTTT.

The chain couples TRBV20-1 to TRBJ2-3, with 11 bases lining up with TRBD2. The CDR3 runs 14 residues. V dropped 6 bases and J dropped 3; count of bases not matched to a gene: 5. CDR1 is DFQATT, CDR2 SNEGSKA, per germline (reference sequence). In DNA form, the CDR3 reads TGCAGTGCCCCATTAGCGGGAGGGACAGATACGCAGTATTTT. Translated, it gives CSAPLAGGTDTQYF.

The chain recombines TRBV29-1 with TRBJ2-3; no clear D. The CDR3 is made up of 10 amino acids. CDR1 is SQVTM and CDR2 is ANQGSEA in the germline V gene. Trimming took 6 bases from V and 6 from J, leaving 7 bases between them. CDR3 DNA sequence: TGCAGCGTGCGACGCGATACGCAGTATTTT. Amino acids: CSVRRDTQYF.

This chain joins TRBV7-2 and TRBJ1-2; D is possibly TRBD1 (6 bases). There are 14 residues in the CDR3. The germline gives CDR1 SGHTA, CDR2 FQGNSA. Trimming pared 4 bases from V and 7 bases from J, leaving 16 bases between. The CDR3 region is CASSSQPGGGGYTF. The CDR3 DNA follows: TGTGCCAGCAGCTCCCAGCCGGGGGGCGGTGGCTACACCTTC.

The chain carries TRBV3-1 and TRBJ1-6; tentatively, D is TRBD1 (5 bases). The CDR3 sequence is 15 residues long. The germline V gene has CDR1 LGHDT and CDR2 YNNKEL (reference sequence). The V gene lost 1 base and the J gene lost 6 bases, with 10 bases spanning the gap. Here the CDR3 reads CASSQGPRANSPLHF. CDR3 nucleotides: TGTGCCAGCAGCCAAGGCCCCAGGGCTAATTCACCCCTCCACTTT.

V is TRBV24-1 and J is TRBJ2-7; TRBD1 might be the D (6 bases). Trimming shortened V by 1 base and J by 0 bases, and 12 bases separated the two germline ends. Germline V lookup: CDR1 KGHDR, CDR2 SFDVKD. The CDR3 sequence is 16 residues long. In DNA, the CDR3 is TGTGCCACCAGTGATTTTCAGGGGCGACCCTCCTACGAGCAGTACTTC. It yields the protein CATSDFQGRPSYEQYF.

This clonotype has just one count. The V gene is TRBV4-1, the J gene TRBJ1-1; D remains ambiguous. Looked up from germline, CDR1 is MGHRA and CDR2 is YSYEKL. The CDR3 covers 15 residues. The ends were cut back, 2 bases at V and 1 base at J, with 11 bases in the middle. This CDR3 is CASSQFGRENTEAFF. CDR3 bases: TGCGCCAGCAGCCAATTTGGACGGGAGAACACTGAAGCTTTCTTT.

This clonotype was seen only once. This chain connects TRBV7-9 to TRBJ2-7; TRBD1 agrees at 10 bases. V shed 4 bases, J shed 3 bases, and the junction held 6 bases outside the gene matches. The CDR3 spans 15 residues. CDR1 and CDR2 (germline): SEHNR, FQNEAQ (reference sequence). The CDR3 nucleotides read TGTGCCAGCAGCTCCCTCGGGGACAGGGGCTACGAGCAGTACTTC. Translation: CASSSLGDRGYEQYF.

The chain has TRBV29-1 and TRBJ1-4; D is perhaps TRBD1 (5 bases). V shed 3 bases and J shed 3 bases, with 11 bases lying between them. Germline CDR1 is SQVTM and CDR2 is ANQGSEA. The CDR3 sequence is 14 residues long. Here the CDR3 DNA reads TGCAGCGTTGATCTGGGACGGCCTAATGAAAAACTGTTTTTT. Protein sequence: CSVDLGRPNEKLFF.

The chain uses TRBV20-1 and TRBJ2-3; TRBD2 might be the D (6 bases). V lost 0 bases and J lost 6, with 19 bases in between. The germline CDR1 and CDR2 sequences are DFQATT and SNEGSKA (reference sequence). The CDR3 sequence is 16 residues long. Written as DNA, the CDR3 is TGCAGTGCTAGAGATCGGGGCGGGGTAGGGACCGATACGCAGTATTTT. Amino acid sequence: CSARDRGGVGTDTQYF.